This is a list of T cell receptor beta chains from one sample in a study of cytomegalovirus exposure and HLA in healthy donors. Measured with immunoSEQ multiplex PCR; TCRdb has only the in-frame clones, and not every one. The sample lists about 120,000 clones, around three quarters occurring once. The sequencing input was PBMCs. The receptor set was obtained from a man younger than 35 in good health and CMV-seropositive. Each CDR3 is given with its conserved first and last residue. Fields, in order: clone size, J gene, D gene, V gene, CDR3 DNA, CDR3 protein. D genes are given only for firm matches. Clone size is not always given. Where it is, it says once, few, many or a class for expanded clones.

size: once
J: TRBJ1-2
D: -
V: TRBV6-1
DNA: TGTGCCAGCACACAATCGCCCGGCGAGGGTGGAGGCTACACCTTC
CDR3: CASTQSPGEGGGYTF

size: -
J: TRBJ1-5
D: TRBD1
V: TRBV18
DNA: TGTGCCAGCTCCCTTGACAGGGGTGGTCAGCCCCAGCATTTT
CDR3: CASSLDRGGQPQHF

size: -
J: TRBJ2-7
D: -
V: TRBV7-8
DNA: TGTGCCAGCAGCTTAGTCGTTTGGCAGGTAGGGGGTGAGCAGTACTTC
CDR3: CASSLVVWQVGGEQYF

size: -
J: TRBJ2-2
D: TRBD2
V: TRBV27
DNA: TGTGCCAGCAGTTTCGAGGGACTAGCGGGAGGTAACACCGGGGAGCTGTTTTTT
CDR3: CASSFEGLAGGNTGELFF

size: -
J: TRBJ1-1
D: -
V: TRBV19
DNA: TGTGCCAGTAGTATATCCCGGCGGGCTTTCTTT
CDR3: CASSISRRAFF

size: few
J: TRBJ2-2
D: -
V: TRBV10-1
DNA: TGCGCCAGCAGCTTTGACTCGCGCGGCGGGGAGCTGTTTTTT
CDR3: CASSFDSRGGELFF

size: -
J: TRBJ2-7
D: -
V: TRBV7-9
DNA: TGTGCCAGCAGCTTGGGCCCGTTACCCTACGAGCAGTACTTC
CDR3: CASSLGPLPYEQYF

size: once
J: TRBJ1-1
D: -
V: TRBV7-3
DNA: TGTGCCAGCAGCTTAAGGCCAGGGGCTGGGGCTTTCTTT
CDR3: CASSLRPGAGAFF

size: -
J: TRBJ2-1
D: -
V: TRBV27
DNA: TGTGCCAGCAGCGCAGGATCCTACAATGAGCAGTTCTTC
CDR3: CASSAGSYNEQFF

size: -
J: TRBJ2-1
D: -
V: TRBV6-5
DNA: TGTGCCATACAGACTACCAATGAGCAGTTCTTC
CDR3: CAIQTTNEQFF

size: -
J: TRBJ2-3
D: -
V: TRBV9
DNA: TGTGCCAGCAGCACGGGTACGGGCGAGGGAGGCACAGATACGCAGTATTTT
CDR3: CASSTGTGEGGTDTQYF

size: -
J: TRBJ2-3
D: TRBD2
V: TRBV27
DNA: TGTGCCAGCAGTTTCTCTAGCGGGAGGGTCACAGATACGCAGTATTTT
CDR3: CASSFSSGRVTDTQYF

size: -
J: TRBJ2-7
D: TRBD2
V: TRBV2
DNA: TGTGCCAGCAAGACTAGCGGCTACGAGCAGTACTTC
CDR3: CASKTSGYEQYF

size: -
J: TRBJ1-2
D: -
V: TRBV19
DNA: TGTGCCAGTAGTAAACAGGGAGGGCACTATGGCTACACCTTC
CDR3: CASSKQGGHYGYTF

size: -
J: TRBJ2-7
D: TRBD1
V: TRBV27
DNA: TGTGCCAGCAGTGCCCGACAGGGCCCCTACGAGCAGTACTTC
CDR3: CASSARQGPYEQYF

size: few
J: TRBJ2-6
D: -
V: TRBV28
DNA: TGTGCCAGCAGTTTACAATACAGGGTAACTCCTTCCTCTGGGGCCAACGGCCTGACTTTC
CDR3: CASSLQYRVTPSSGANGLTF

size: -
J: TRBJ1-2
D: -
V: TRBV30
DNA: TGTGCCTGGAGTGTATCCACTAACTATGGCTACACCTTC
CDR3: CAWSVSTNYGYTF

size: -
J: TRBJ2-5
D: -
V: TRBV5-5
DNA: TGTGCCAGCAGCTTGGGGGGAGAAGAGACCCAGTACTTC
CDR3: CASSLGGEETQYF

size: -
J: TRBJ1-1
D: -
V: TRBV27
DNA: TGTGCCAGCAGTCGCGGGCCCCAGGGGCAGGCTTTCTTT
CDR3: CASSRGPQGQAFF

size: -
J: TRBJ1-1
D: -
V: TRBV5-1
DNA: TGCGCCAGCAGTTCCGGTGTGAACACTGAAGCTTTCTTT
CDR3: CASSSGVNTEAFF

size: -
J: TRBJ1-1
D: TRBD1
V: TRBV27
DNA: TGTGCCAGCAGTCACACAGGGGGCTGGGCTGAAGCTTTCTTT
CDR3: CASSHTGGWAEAFF

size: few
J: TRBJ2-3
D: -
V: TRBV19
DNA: TGTGCCAGTAGTCCATTCCCCGGGGGAGGGGGAGATACGCAGTATTTT
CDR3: CASSPFPGGGGDTQYF

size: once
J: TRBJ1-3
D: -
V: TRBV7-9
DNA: TGTGCCAGCAGCTTTAGTCAGCAGGGAAGGACAAACACCATATATTTT
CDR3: CASSFSQQGRTNTIYF

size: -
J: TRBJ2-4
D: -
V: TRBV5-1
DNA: TGCGCCAGCAGCTTGGCGAACGCGGGGAACAGTCAGTACTTC
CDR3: CASSLANAGNSQYF

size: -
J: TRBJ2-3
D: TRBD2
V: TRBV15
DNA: TGTGCCACCATGGGTAGCGGGCCTAGCACAGATACGCAGTATTTT
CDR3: CATMGSGPSTDTQYF

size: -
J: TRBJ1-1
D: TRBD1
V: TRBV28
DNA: TGTGCCAGCAGCCGGACAGGGGAAGCTTTCTTT
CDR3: CASSRTGEAFF

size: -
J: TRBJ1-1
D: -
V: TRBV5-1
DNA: TGCGCCAGCAGCTGGGACACCATGAACACTGAAGCTTTCTTT
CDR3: CASSWDTMNTEAFF

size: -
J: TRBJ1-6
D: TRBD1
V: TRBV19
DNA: TGTGCCAGTAGCTCTGCGACAGGGGGAAATTCACCCCTCCACTTT
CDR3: CASSSATGGNSPLHF

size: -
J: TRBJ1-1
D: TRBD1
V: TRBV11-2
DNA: TGTGCCAGCAGCGCGCTACAGGGGGCGCGTATAGCTTTCTTT
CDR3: CASSALQGARIAFF